The source of this TCR beta chain is a study of T cells in localized non-small cell lung cancer. Broader study findings: Appearance in adjacent lung was seen for a median around 58 of the top 100 tumor clones.

Profiled with immunoSEQ multiplex PCR; TCRdb holds only in-frame clones, not every one. The table has approximately 140,000 clones, 80% to 90% seen once. To note about this clone: The target antigen is unknown.

CDR1 SGHVS and CDR2 FQNEAQ come from the germline V gene. The CDR3 covers 12 residues. The germline V and J ends were trimmed by 5 bases and 3 bases, with 8 bases remaining between them. Sequenced material: peripheral blood, taken before any cancer treatment. The chain couples TRBV7-8 to TRBJ2-7; D ambiguous. The sequence came from a female donor older than 55 with stage I lung adenocarcinoma. In DNA, the CDR3 is TGTGCCAGCAGCCAGAAAAGCTACGAGCAGTACTTC. Translating gives CASSQKSYEQYF. The complete variable domain, with remaining parts taken from reference TRBV7-8 and TRBJ2-7, reads GAGVSQSPRYKVAKRGQDVALRCDPISGHVSLFWYQQALGQGPEFLTYFQNEAQLDKSGLPSDRFFAERPEGSVSTLKIQRTQQEDSAVYLCASSQKSYEQYFGPGTRLTVT.